Listed here is a single T cell receptor (beta chain). Its target antigen remains unknown. Without the conserved terminal phenylalanine or tryptophan, this CDR3 likely stems from a read error. RNA was extracted with the RNeasy kit and roughly 0.5 to 1 ug was reverse transcribed using random hexamers. TCR beta CDR3 regions were amplified with the immunoSEQ multiplex PCR assay covering 54 Vbeta and 13 Jbeta segments. To correct PCR amplification bias, a synthetic template baseline was used for both primer optimization and computational correction. On the authors' methods: Only productive sequences were kept, with reads annotated to V, D and J genes according to IMGT and analyzed in immunoSEQ Analyzer. To calculate clonality, Shannon entropy was normalized by log2 of the number of productive unique sequences and then subtracted from one. For each patient and control, public and private clones were evaluated within the 100 most prevalent clones. A clone was defined as Susac-specific if it was absent from the healthy and MS cohorts, from 950 to 1,300 published viral clones and from other ImmuneACCESS disease sequences. Using fastp trimming at Q25 and MiXCR clonotype assembly, TCRdb reanalyzed the public sequencing data and kept in-frame beta chains. For every CDR3 protein sequence, its rows merge into one entry that carries the most common genes and DNA. The V and J calls and clone size come from TCRdb's table, not from the authors' own analysis. This sample is represented by a few hundred thousand distinct CDR3 sequences; around 95% of them were singletons. Clones ranked in the top ten supply 0.085% to 0.095% of the sample.

Peripheral blood CD8+ and CD4+ T cells from healthy donors, Susac syndrome patients and multiple sclerosis patients were profiled using high-throughput TCR beta sequencing. Treatment-naive patients with stable or active relapsing-remitting disease fulfilling revised McDonald criteria were used as multiple sclerosis controls. Bulk CD8+ and CD4+ T cells were purified magnetically by negative isolation, whereas CD8+ TEMRA cells were enriched by FACS. Blood was collected in EDTA tubes and processed within 24 hours, with PBMCs isolated through density gradient centrifugation. PBMCs intended for TCR sequencing were cryopreserved in liquid nitrogen and were subsequently thawed in a 37 degrees C water bath. A purity of at least 90% was achieved for sorted or isolated CD4+, CD8+ and CD8+ TEMRA cells. This entry belongs to a study of CD8 T cells in Susac syndrome (dated by TCRdb to about 2019). A note on the overall study: The study used repertoire sequencing to test whether antigen drove CD8+ T cell activation and differentiation in Susac syndrome. The paper as a whole reports these results and caveats: The number of individuals in the TCR sequencing and HLA analysis was acknowledged as relatively small.

In the germline V gene, CDR1 corresponds to SGHRS and CDR2 to YFSETQ. Counting both end residues, the CDR3 totals 14 amino acids. The entry retains the CDR3 DNA only, 42 bases that are in frame from base 1. Trimming leaves V shorter by 1 base and J shorter by 6 bases, with the junction holding 4 bases beyond the gene matches. The clonotype was recovered from a human donor with multiple sclerosis. Rearrangement joined TRBV5-1 to TRBJ2-4; 7 bases in the middle match TRBD1. Material: CD4+ T cells from PBMCs. At the DNA level, the sequence is TGCGCCAGCAGCTTGACAGGGGATACAAACATTCAGTACCTC. It translates to CASSLTGDTNIQYL.